The 25 T cell receptor beta chains below all came from one sample that was sequenced in a study of cytomegalovirus exposure and HLA in healthy donors. TCRdb's table, derived via immunoSEQ multiplex PCR, lists solely in-frame clones and lacks some. The sample includes around 260,000 clones, around 91% of them seen just once. The specimen was PBMCs. The receptor source for this set is a woman in her twenties or thirties in good health and CMV-seronegative.

This chain connects TRBV25-1 to TRBJ1-2; weak D call: TRBD1 (5 bases). The CDR3 is 12 amino acids. V was pared by 0 bases and J by 7 bases, with 6 bases between. CDR1 MGHDK and CDR2 SYGVNS come from the germline V gene. The CDR3 DNA follows: TGTGCCAGCAGTGAATACAGGGTTGGCTACACCTTC. The encoded protein is CASSEYRVGYTF.

This rearrangement joins TRBV28 to TRBJ2-7; the match to TRBD2 covers 8 bases. The CDR3 totals 14 residues. Germline V gene data show CDR1 as MDHEN and CDR2 as SYDVKM. The V and J ends lost 4 bases and 5 bases, in that order; junction bases with no gene match: 7. CDR3 bases: TGTGCCAGCAGTTATTTTAGCGGGGCGAACGAGCAGTACTTC. The encoded protein is CASSYFSGANEQYF.

The rearrangement uses TRBV19 and TRBJ2-7; 8 bases agree with TRBD1. The CDR3 extends over 14 amino acids. Per the germline V gene, CDR1 is LNHDA and CDR2 is SQIVND (reference sequence). Trimming at V came to 5 bases and at J to 1 base, leaving 4 bases not matched to a gene. The CDR3 coding sequence is TGTGCCAGTAGTTTCGGACAGGGTTCCTACGAGCAGTACTTC. Protein sequence: CASSFGQGSYEQYF.

This clone was seen once. V and J are TRBV18 and TRBJ2-2; unclear D gene. Per the germline V gene, CDR1 is KGHSH and CDR2 is LQKENI. This CDR3 has 16 residues. V lost 1 base and J 0 bases, leaving 9 bases between the germline ends. CDR3 DNA: TGTGCCAGCTCACCACTACCTGCCCCGAACACCGGGGAGCTGTTTTTT. It translates to CASSPLPAPNTGELFF.

V and J are TRBV29-1 and TRBJ2-5; D may match TRBD1 or TRBD2 (5 bases each). With 6 bases removed from V and 5 bases from J, the gap between germline ends came to 13 bases. CDR3 length: 12 residues. Per germline, CDR1 SQVTM and CDR2 ANQGSEA. CDR3 nucleotide sequence: TGCAGCGTCCCCAAGGGACGGGAGACCCAGTACTTC. This translates into CSVPKGRETQYF.

The rearrangement joins TRBV7-2 to TRBJ2-2, with D hard to call. CDR3 length: 17 amino acids. V shed 3 bases and J shed 0 bases, with 14 bases lying between them. CDR1 and CDR2 from the germline V gene are SGHTA and FQGNSA. The CDR3, as DNA: TGTGCCAGCAGCTTTTTATCGACCCGAGCGAACACCGGGGAGCTGTTTTTT. Translating gives CASSFLSTRANTGELFF.

The gene calls are TRBV4-1 and TRBJ2-2, with 7 bases matching TRBD2. Germline V gene data show CDR1 as MGHRA and CDR2 as YSYEKL. The CDR3 runs to 19 residues. The V segment lost 1 base and the J segment 0 bases; nucleotides outside the gene matches: 11. This CDR3 is CASSQGSGPSGTNTGELFF. The CDR3 DNA follows: TGCGCCAGCAGCCAAGGATCTGGTCCTAGCGGCACGAACACCGGGGAGCTGTTTTTT.

The chain links TRBV4-3 to TRBJ2-7; the match to TRBD2 covers 9 bases. V trimming: 0 bases; J trimming: 1 base; junction bases outside the gene matches: 7. The CDR3 has 17 amino acids. Looked up from germline, CDR1 is LGHNA and CDR2 is YSLEER. Here the CDR3 reads CASSQERMAGGSYEQYF. In DNA, the CDR3 is TGCGCCAGCAGCCAAGAGCGGATGGCGGGAGGGTCCTACGAGCAGTACTTC.

The rearrangement links TRBV4-3 to TRBJ2-1; 8 bases align to TRBD2. The CDR3 loop spans 14 amino acids. Germline V gene lookup returns CDR1 LGHNA and CDR2 YSLEER. Trimming removed 1 base from V and 5 bases from J; junction bases left unmatched: 1. The CDR3 DNA reads as TGCGCCAGCAGCCAAGGACTAGCGAACAATGAGCAGTTCTTC. This gives the protein CASSQGLANNEQFF.

The chain is built from TRBV27 and TRBJ2-2; 11 bases are a match to TRBD2. The CDR3 spans 16 residues. V shed 6 bases and J 4 bases; nucleotides not matched to a gene: 7. Per germline, CDR1 MNHEY and CDR2 SMNVEV (reference sequence). DNA for the CDR3: TGTGCCAGCAGCTCCAGGGGGACTAGCGGCACCGGGGAGCTGTTTTTT. Its protein is CASSSRGTSGTGELFF.

This sequence joins TRBV19 and TRBJ1-5; 8 positions match TRBD1. The CDR3 has 20 residues. After removal of 10 bases from V and 1 base from J, the junction contained 24 bases not matched to a gene. From germline, CDR1 is LNHDA and CDR2 SQIVND (reference sequence). The CDR3: CANTRGTGDGPRGSNQPQHF. CDR3 coding DNA: TGTGCCAACACCCGCGGGACAGGAGACGGGCCTCGTGGGAGCAATCAGCCCCAGCATTTT.

This chain connects TRBV11-2 to TRBJ2-1; either TRBD1 or TRBD2 may fit D (5 bases each). Germline V gene data show CDR1 as SGHAT and CDR2 as FQNNGV. This CDR3 contains 17 residues. Trimming left V 5 bases short and J 0 bases short, with 17 bases between. As DNA, the CDR3 is TGTGCCAGCAGCGAGCGGACAATGTCAAGCTCCTACAATGAGCAGTTCTTC. Residues: CASSERTMSSSYNEQFF.

The rearrangement joins TRBV20-1 to TRBJ1-3, with D uncertain. Germline assignment: CDR1 DFQATT and CDR2 SNEGSKA (reference sequence). The CDR3 spans 11 residues. Trimming stripped 3 bases from V and 4 bases from J, with 4 bases between. The CDR3 is CSASSGNTIYF. As DNA, the CDR3 is TGCAGTGCTAGTTCGGGAAACACCATATATTTT.

The chain is built from TRBV21-1 and TRBJ2-7; no DNA check was done on the table's D call, TRBD1. TRBV21-1 is a pseudogene. The CDR3 spans 15 residues. In nucleotides, the CDR3 is TGTGCCAGCAGCAAGGGCAGGGGGTACTCCTACGAGCAGTACTTC. This encodes CASSKGRGYSYEQYF.

The rearrangement joins TRBV4-2 to TRBJ2-3; D may be TRBD1 (6 bases). This CDR3 comprises 16 residues. Germline V CDR1 and CDR2: LGHNA, YNFKEQ. V lost 1 base, J lost 0 bases, and 11 bases lay in between. This CDR3 reads CASSQGVQGSTDTQYF. CDR3 in DNA: TGTGCCAGCAGCCAAGGGGTACAGGGAAGCACAGATACGCAGTATTTT.

The chain couples TRBV7-7 to TRBJ2-3, with unresolved D. The CDR3 contains 13 residues. The V and J ends lost 1 base and 3 bases respectively, with 5 bases between them. Per the germline V gene, CDR1 is SSHAT and CDR2 is FNYEAQ (reference sequence). The CDR3 reads CASSLGQTDTQYF. CDR3 in DNA: TGTGCCAGCAGCTTAGGTCAGACAGATACGCAGTATTTT.

This clone was picked up one time. V gene TRBV5-8 combines with J gene TRBJ2-2, with 12 bases fitting TRBD2. CDR1 and CDR2 (germline): SGHTS, YDEGEE. Trimming took 4 bases from V and 5 from J; bases not matched to a gene: 3. This CDR3 is 15 amino acids long. The CDR3: CASSAGLAGTGELFF. The CDR3 DNA is TGTGCCAGCAGCGCAGGACTAGCGGGGACCGGGGAGCTGTTTTTT.

The CDR3 nucleotides are TGTGCCAGCAGCTTAGCGGGCTCCTACAATGAGCAGTTCTTC. This encodes CASSLAGSYNEQFF. This chain joins TRBV7-2 and TRBJ2-1; D not certain. Germline V gene lookup returns CDR1 SGHTA and CDR2 FQGNSA. Trimming removed 0 bases at V and 0 bases at J, with 3 bases between. This CDR3 contains 14 residues.

The rearrangement links TRBV5-1 to TRBJ2-6; TRBD1 aligns across 11 bases. CDR1 is SGHRS, CDR2 YFSETQ, per germline. This CDR3 comprises 18 residues. Trimming removed 4 bases from V and 1 base from J; junction bases left unmatched: 7. CDR3 coding DNA: TGCGCCAGCAGCCTGAGGACAGGGGGCTATTCTGGGGCCAACGTCCTGACTTTC. Its translation: CASSLRTGGYSGANVLTF. The entire variable domain, with the rest obtained from reference TRBV5-1 and TRBJ2-6, is as follows: KAGVTQTPRYLIKTRGQQVTLSCSPISGHRSVSWYQQTPGQGLQFLFEYFSETQRNKGNFPGRFSGRQFSNSRSEMNVSTLELGDSALYLCASSLRTGGYSGANVLTFGAGSRLTVL.

The chain is built from TRBV11-3 and TRBJ2-7, with D unresolved. This CDR3 is 14 amino acids long. Trimming left V 1 base short and J 2 bases short, with 9 bases between. Germline V lookup: CDR1 SGHNT, CDR2 YENEEA. The CDR3 bases are TGTGCCAGCAGCTTAGGTCCAGCTACCTACGAGCAGTACTTC. Its protein product is CASSLGPATYEQYF.

This chain connects TRBV13 to TRBJ2-7; 7 nucleotides line up with TRBD2. J lost 6 bases, V lost 3 bases, and 8 bases had no gene match. The germline gives CDR1 PRHDT, CDR2 FYEKMQ (reference sequence). CDR3 length equals 14 residues. The CDR3 sequence: CASSLGLAVAEQYF. The DNA for the CDR3 is TGTGCCAGCAGCTTGGGGCTAGCGGTAGCCGAGCAGTACTTC.

The chain joins TRBV5-4 to TRBJ2-1; 8 bases fit TRBD1. Germline CDR1 and CDR2: SGHNT and YYREEE (reference sequence). This CDR3 is 15 amino acids long. Trimming removed 4 bases from V and 2 bases from J; junction bases left unmatched: 5. CDR3 amino acids: CASSPDRGTYNEQFF. The CDR3 nucleotides read TGTGCCAGCAGCCCTGACAGGGGAACCTACAATGAGCAGTTCTTC.

The V gene is TRBV6-6, the J gene TRBJ2-1, with 10 bases that match TRBD1. Germline V gene lookup returns CDR1 MNHNY and CDR2 SVGAGI (reference sequence). The ends lost 1 base at V and 7 bases at J; junction bases unmatched: 1. The CDR3 spans 14 residues. CDR3 in amino acids: CASSYWDRGNEQFF. Written as DNA, the CDR3 is TGTGCCAGCAGTTACTGGGACAGGGGTAATGAGCAGTTCTTC.

The rearrangement joins TRBV5-1 to TRBJ2-1; D perhaps matches TRBD1 (6 bases). Germline V gene lookup returns CDR1 SGHRS and CDR2 YFSETQ. CDR3 length equals 15 residues. The V end was cut by 4 bases, the J end by 6 bases, with 17 bases between. The CDR3: CASSPDSGAPNEQFF. For the CDR3, the DNA is TGCGCCAGCAGCCCGGACAGCGGAGCCCCCAATGAGCAGTTCTTC.

The gene calls are TRBV4-3 and TRBJ1-4; possible D gene TRBD1, 5 bases. This CDR3 is built from 16 residues. The V end lost 0 bases, the J end lost 1 base, and 9 bases lay between the germline ends. CDR1 is LGHNA, CDR2 YSLEER, per germline. The CDR3 coding sequence is TGCGCCAGCAGCCAAGACGGGGGGGTAACTAATGAAAAACTGTTTTTT. This translates into CASSQDGGVTNEKLFF.